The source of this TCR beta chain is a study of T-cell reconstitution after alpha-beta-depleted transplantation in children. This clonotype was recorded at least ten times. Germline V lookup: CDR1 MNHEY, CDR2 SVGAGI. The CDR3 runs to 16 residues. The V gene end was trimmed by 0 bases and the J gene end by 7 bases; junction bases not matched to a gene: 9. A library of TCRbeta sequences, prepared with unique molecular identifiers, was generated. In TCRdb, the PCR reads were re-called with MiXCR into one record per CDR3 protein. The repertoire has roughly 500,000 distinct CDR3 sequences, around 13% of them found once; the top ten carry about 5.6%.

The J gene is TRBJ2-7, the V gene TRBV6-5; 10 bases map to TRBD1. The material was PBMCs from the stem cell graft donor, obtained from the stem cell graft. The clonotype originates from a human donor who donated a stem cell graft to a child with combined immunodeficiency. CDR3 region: CASSYSNRDRGFEQYF. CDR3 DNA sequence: TGTGCCAGCAGTTACTCGAATCGGGACAGGGGTTTTGAGCAGTACTTC.